Below are 16 T cell receptor beta chains sequenced from a single sample in a study of regulatory T cells in long-lasting Graves disease. Assembly of TCR beta libraries relied on iRepertoire HTBI primers together with Arm-PCR of CDR3 regions. TCRdb itself ran the multiplex PCR reads through MiXCR, one entry per CDR3 protein. The sample lists roughly 530,000 distinct CDR3 sequences, roughly a sixth occurring once. The time point was: newly diagnosed GD, antithyroid drugs for less than 3 months. PBMC RNA was the source of the TCR library. Another study also made use of these data, one on T cells in Graves' hyperthyroidism and ophthalmopathy.

The starting material was peripheral blood mononuclear cells (PBMCs), obtained at new diagnosis, from a patient treated with antithyroid drugs. The receptor set was obtained from a woman aged 35-60 years with Graves disease.

This clonotype was counted only a few times. The V call is TRBV19, the J call TRBJ1-6; the D gene is possibly TRBD1 (6 bases). The germline V gene has CDR1 LNHDA and CDR2 SQIVND (reference sequence). The V end was cut by 3 bases, the J end by 4 bases, with 13 bases between. This CDR3 is built from 16 residues. CDR3 in DNA: TGTGCCAGTAGTATGCTTGGGACACCTTATAATTCACCCCTCCACTTT. Translation gives CASSMLGTPYNSPLHF.

This clonotype was recorded at least ten times. The chain uses TRBV11-1 and TRBJ2-3, with D uncertain. CDR3 length: 13 residues. CDR1 and CDR2 from the germline V gene are SGHAT and FQDESV (reference sequence). V lost 8 bases and J 1 base, leaving 10 bases between the germline ends. CDR3 sequence reads: CASGRPGTDTQYF. CDR3 sequence (DNA): TGTGCCAGCGGCAGGCCGGGCACAGATACGCAGTATTTT. The entire variable domain, with the rest obtained from reference TRBV11-1 and TRBJ2-3, is as follows: EAEVAQSPRYKITEKSQAVAFWCDPISGHATLYWYRQILGQGPELLVQFQDESVVDDSQLPKDRFSAERLKGVDSTLKIQPAELGDSAMYLCASGRPGTDTQYFGPGTRLTVL.

The chain links TRBV11-2 to TRBJ2-7, with 12 bases fitting TRBD1. V was clipped by 1 base and J by 2 bases; unmatched bases: 6. CDR3 length equals 17 residues. Germline V gene sequence: CDR1 SGHAT, CDR2 FQNNGV. The CDR3 loop is CASSLGPGTGGTYEQYF. The CDR3 DNA follows: TGTGCCAGCAGCTTAGGACCCGGGACAGGGGGCACCTACGAGCAGTACTTC.

J is TRBJ2-1 and V is TRBV18; 11 positions agree with TRBD2. This CDR3 is built from 18 residues. CDR1 KGHSH and CDR2 LQKENI come from the germline V gene. With 2 bases clipped from V and 4 bases from J, the junction kept 10 bases outside the gene matches. CDR3 bases: TGTGCCAGCTCACCAATAGGCTCTAGCGGGGGGAATTACAATGAGCAGTTCTTC. Its protein is CASSPIGSSGGNYNEQFF. The full variable domain, with the rest looked up from reference TRBV18 and TRBJ2-1, is NAGVMQNPRHLVRRRGQEARLRCSPMKGHSHVYWYRQLPEEGLKFMVYLQKENIIDESGMPKERFSAEFPKEGPSILRIQQVVRGDSAAYFCASSPIGSSGGNYNEQFFGPGTRLTVL.

The chain joins TRBV6-4 to TRBJ2-7; 10 bases are shared with TRBD1. This CDR3 comprises 14 residues. Germline trimming cut 6 bases from V and 6 bases from J; bases unmatched to any gene: 8. Germline-derived CDR1 and CDR2 are MRHNA and SNTAGT. The CDR3 nucleotides read TGTGCCAGCAGCCCTGGGACAGGGGTTTTCGAGCAGTACTTC. Its translation: CASSPGTGVFEQYF.

This clonotype was counted many times. This chain connects TRBV12-3 or TRBV12-4 to TRBJ2-3; 8 nucleotides agree with TRBD2. This CDR3 contains 17 residues. Unmatched junction bases numbered 6, after V lost 1 base and J lost 0 bases. Written as DNA, the CDR3 is TGTGCCAGCAGTTTAGATATGGGCGGGGGGAGCACAGATACGCAGTATTTT. It specifies CASSLDMGGGSTDTQYF.

This clonotype was seen more than once but under ten times. The chain is built from TRBV6-2 or TRBV6-3 and TRBJ2-6; D unclear. V lost 4 bases to trimming and J lost 0 bases, with 7 bases between them. This CDR3 contains 15 residues. Looked up from germline, CDR1 is MNHEY and CDR2 is SVGEGT. The CDR3 is CASSFRSSGANVLTF. DNA of the CDR3: TGTGCCAGCAGTTTCCGTAGCTCTGGGGCCAACGTCCTGACTTTC.

This clonotype was detected many times. This chain connects TRBV11-2 to TRBJ1-3, with D unresolved. The CDR3 contains 12 residues. Trimming left V 1 base short and J 3 bases short, with 1 base between. Germline V CDR1 and CDR2: SGHAT, FQNNGV. The CDR3 DNA is TGTGCCAGCAGCTTAGGTGGAAACACCATATATTTT. It encodes CASSLGGNTIYF.

This clonotype was detected only a few times. This chain connects TRBV2 to TRBJ1-5; no reliable D call. The V gene lost 6 bases and the J gene lost 0 bases, with 9 bases spanning the gap. The CDR3 consists of 14 residues. From germline, CDR1 is SNHLY and CDR2 FYNNEI. The CDR3 DNA sequence: TGTGCCAGCAGCCCCCTTTATAGCAATCAGCCCCAGCATTTT. This codes for CASSPLYSNQPQHF.

Turning to this clonotype: This clone may be a read error of a much larger clone one base away. J is TRBJ2-2 and V is TRBV15, with D tentatively TRBD1 (5 bases). Germline V gene data show CDR1 as LNHNV and CDR2 as YYDKDF (reference sequence). The length of the CDR3 is 12 residues. Trimming left V 8 bases short and J 6 bases short, with 10 bases between. CDR3 coding DNA: TGTGCCACCGGAGAAGGGGCCGGGGAGCTGTTTTTT. Translated: CATGEGAGELFF.

V and J are TRBV7-9 and TRBJ2-2; D unresolved. This CDR3 comprises 13 residues. Trimming cost V 1 base and J 7 bases, with 7 bases left between them. Looked up from germline, CDR1 is SEHNR and CDR2 is FQNEAQ (reference sequence). The CDR3 bases are TGTGCCAGCAGCTTAGGAGAAGGCGGGGAGCTGTTTTTT. It yields the protein CASSLGEGGELFF.

The table lists this clonotype with many counts. The chain employs TRBV12-3 or TRBV12-4 and TRBJ2-1; 10 nucleotides agree with TRBD1. The V gene end was trimmed by 4 bases and the J gene end by 5 bases; junction bases not matched to a gene: 2. The CDR3 runs to 14 residues. In DNA, the CDR3 is TGTGCCAGCAGTTGGGGACAGGGGAACAATGAGCAGTTCTTC. Translated: CASSWGQGNNEQFF.

This clonotype was detected a few times. The J gene is TRBJ2-1, the V gene TRBV5-1; 9 bases line up with TRBD2. Germline CDR1 SGHRS, CDR2 YFSETQ. The CDR3 totals 15 residues. Losses at the gene ends were 0 bases for V and 8 bases for J; bases not matched to a gene: 6. The CDR3 loop is CASSLVGSGGDEQFF. DNA for the CDR3: TGCGCCAGCAGCTTGGTCGGTAGCGGGGGCGATGAGCAGTTCTTC.

The sample holds a few counts of this clonotype. The chain has TRBV4-2 and TRBJ2-5; no clear D gene. The CDR3 runs 14 residues. The germline CDR1 and CDR2 sequences are LGHNA and YNFKEQ. V lost 0 bases and J lost 5, with 10 bases in between. The CDR3 region is CASSQEGWVETQYF. Written as DNA, the CDR3 is TGTGCCAGCAGCCAAGAGGGGTGGGTCGAGACCCAGTACTTC.

This clonotype was counted once. The rearrangement joins TRBV5-8 to TRBJ2-1; D tentatively fits TRBD1 or TRBD2 (5 bases each). Germline loops: CDR1 SGHTS, CDR2 YDEGEE. Trimming took off 1 base at V and 5 bases at J, with 22 bases between the two ends. The CDR3 sequence is 18 residues long. CDR3 bases: TGTGCCAGCAGCTTGTGGGGGTTTGGCTACATAGGGAACAATGAGCAGTTCTTC. Translated: CASSLWGFGYIGNNEQFF.

This clonotype has a count of ten or more. The gene calls are TRBV20-1 and TRBJ2-3, with 8 positions matching TRBD2. The trim removed 3 bases at V and 5 bases at J, leaving 7 bases unmatched. The CDR3 totals 14 residues. Germline V CDR1 and CDR2: DFQATT, SNEGSKA (reference sequence). CDR3 in DNA: TGCAGTGCTAGTGGATTAGCGGGGTTAGATACGCAGTATTTT. Its translation is CSASGLAGLDTQYF.